Each of the 30 T cell receptor beta chains below was sequenced from the same sample in a study of OX40 agonist ivuxolimab in advanced cancers. This table comes from immunoSEQ multiplex PCR, and its TCRdb copy is limited to in-frame clones, with some not included. The repertoire holds about 100,000 clones, less than 95% seen once, with 1% to 1.5% in the top ten. The source material was CD4+ or CD8+ T cells sorted from blood, sampled in a trial of the OX40 agonist ivuxolimab. These receptors originate from an adult with an advanced solid tumor such as melanoma, head and neck, liver or kidney cancer.

V usage is TRBV13 and J usage is TRBJ1-5, with D tentatively TRBD1 (6 bases). Deletions cut 0 bases from V and 6 bases from J, with 9 bases between. Germline CDR1 reads PRHDT; CDR2 reads FYEKMQ (reference sequence). The CDR3 spans 14 residues. As DNA, the CDR3 is TGTGCCAGCAGCTTAGGTACAGGGTCTCAGCCCCAGCATTTT. Translation gives CASSLGTGSQPQHF.

This chain links TRBV5-4 with TRBJ2-4; 7 nucleotides align to TRBD2. V lost 0 bases and J lost 0; bases outside the gene matches: 6. The CDR3 sequence is 17 residues long. Germline values: CDR1 SGHNT, CDR2 YYREEE (reference sequence). CDR3 sequence reads: CASSLGGTNIAKNIQYF. The CDR3 DNA is TGTGCCAGCAGCTTGGGGGGGACTAATATAGCCAAAAACATTCAGTACTTC.

The rearrangement uses TRBV2 and TRBJ1-2; D gene unclear. The V end was cut by 1 base, the J end by 6 bases, with 9 bases between. Germline V gene lookup returns CDR1 SNHLY and CDR2 FYNNEI. The CDR3 consists of 13 residues. This chain's CDR3 is CASSEGRRDGYTF. In DNA form, the CDR3 reads TGTGCCAGCAGTGAAGGAAGGAGGGATGGCTACACCTTC.

The V and J genes are TRBV2 and TRBJ2-7; D may be TRBD1 (6 bases). This CDR3 spans 16 amino acids. Trimming shortened V by 0 bases and J by 7 bases, and 19 bases separated the two germline ends. Germline V CDR1 and CDR2: SNHLY, FYNNEI. The CDR3: CASSEAFRGSSREQYF. In DNA, the CDR3 is TGTGCCAGCAGTGAAGCGTTTAGGGGGTCCTCGCGGGAGCAGTACTTC.

This rearrangement joins TRBV6-6 to TRBJ2-7, with TRBD1 matching over 7 bases. Germline values: CDR1 MNHNY, CDR2 SVGAGI (reference sequence). The CDR3 totals 14 residues. J was trimmed by 5 bases and V by 5 bases; bases with no gene match: 9. CDR3 protein: CASSPYDRVHEQYF. In nucleotides, the CDR3 is TGTGCCAGCAGTCCATATGACAGGGTCCACGAGCAGTACTTC.

The rearrangement links TRBV15 to TRBJ1-6; 8 bases match TRBD1. With 5 bases clipped from V and 10 bases from J, the junction kept 7 bases outside the gene matches. This CDR3 region has 14 residues. Germline V gene lookup returns CDR1 LNHNV and CDR2 YYDKDF (reference sequence). CDR3 sequence (DNA): TGTGCCACCAGCCCCGGGACAGGCGGGTCACCCCTCCACTTT. It encodes CATSPGTGGSPLHF.

This rearrangement joins TRBV19 to TRBJ1-6; D is unresolved. Per the germline V gene, CDR1 is LNHDA and CDR2 is SQIVND (reference sequence). The length of the CDR3 is 13 residues. Trimming removed 10 bases from V and 6 bases from J, with 13 bases in between. The CDR3, as DNA: TGTGCCACCTCGGGTCTCGTTAATTCACCCCTCCACTTT. It codes for CATSGLVNSPLHF.

This chain joins TRBV27 and TRBJ2-6; D is ambiguous. V gave up 4 bases and J gave up 0 bases, with 7 bases separating them. The germline gives CDR1 MNHEY, CDR2 SMNVEV (reference sequence). CDR3 size: 15 residues. CDR3 coding DNA: TGTGCCAGCAGTTCAAGTATCTCTGGGGCCAACGTCCTGACTTTC. Protein: CASSSSISGANVLTF.

The chain recombines TRBV28 with TRBJ2-7, with 10 bases matching TRBD2. Unmatched junction bases numbered 11, after V lost 5 bases and J lost 1 base. CDR1 MDHEN and CDR2 SYDVKM come from the germline V gene. The length of the CDR3 is 17 residues. The CDR3 DNA follows: TGTGCCAGCAGTCGGCGACGACTAGCGGGCTCGTCCTACGAGCAGTACTTC. It yields the protein CASSRRRLAGSSYEQYF.

The chain links TRBV28 to TRBJ1-4, with 8 bases lining up with TRBD1. The CDR3 spans 15 residues. CDR1 and CDR2 from the germline V gene are MDHEN and SYDVKM. V was clipped by 6 bases and J by 3 bases; unmatched bases: 6. The chain's CDR3 is CASRDRVTANEKLFF. The CDR3 DNA is TGTGCCAGCAGGGACAGGGTAACGGCTAATGAAAAACTGTTTTTT.

This sequence joins TRBV6-5 and TRBJ1-6; TRBD1 might be the D (6 bases). Deletions cut 5 bases from V and 10 bases from J, with 18 bases between. Germline assignment: CDR1 MNHEY and CDR2 SVGAGI. The CDR3 loop spans 15 amino acids. Here the CDR3 reads CASSLNRVWPSPLHF. CDR3 in DNA: TGTGCCAGCAGTCTCAACAGGGTGTGGCCATCACCCCTCCACTTT.

This clone was seen a single time. The chain recombines TRBV2 with TRBJ2-2; weak D call: TRBD1 (7 bases). This CDR3 has 15 residues. Germline V gives CDR1 SNHLY, CDR2 FYNNEI. Trimming shortened V by 5 bases and J by 4 bases, and 14 bases separated the two germline ends. DNA for the CDR3: TGTGCCAGCAGTCCACCAGGGGGGCGCACCGGGGAGCTGTTTTTT. Its translation: CASSPPGGRTGELFF. Supplemented by reference TRBV2 and TRBJ2-2, the full variable domain reads EPEVTQTPSHQVTQMGQEVILRCVPISNHLYFYWYRQILGQKVEFLVSFYNNEISEKSEIFDDQFSVERPDGSNFTLKIRSTKLEDSAMYFCASSPPGGRTGELFFGEGSRLTVL.

The chain employs TRBV4-1 and TRBJ1-1; the D is unclear. CDR1 is MGHRA, CDR2 YSYEKL, per germline. V was trimmed by 4 bases and J by 4 bases, leaving 7 bases between them. The CDR3 has 12 residues. The CDR3 bases are TGCGCCAGCAGCCCCGGAGTCACTGAAGCTTTCTTT. Translating it yields CASSPGVTEAFF.

V gene TRBV19 combines with J gene TRBJ1-1; 7 bases are shared with TRBD1. The V and J ends lost 7 bases and 6 bases, in that order; junction bases with no gene match: 11. Germline V gene data show CDR1 as LNHDA and CDR2 as SQIVND (reference sequence). The CDR3 extends over 14 amino acids. The CDR3 protein is CASIGGGLLAEAFF. CDR3 bases: TGTGCCAGTATAGGGGGCGGACTCTTAGCTGAAGCTTTCTTT.

The gene calls are TRBV7-6 and TRBJ1-4; 9 nucleotides line up with TRBD1. CDR1 and CDR2 (germline): SGHVS, FNYEAQ. The CDR3 spans 15 residues. Trimming took 1 base from V and 8 from J; bases not matched to a gene: 5. The CDR3 protein is CASSLGGQGSEKLFF. CDR3 in DNA: TGTGCCAGCAGCTTAGGGGGACAGGGTAGCGAAAAACTGTTTTTT.

This clone has just a few counts. The chain links TRBV6-1 to TRBJ1-2; unclear D gene. Trimming removed 2 bases from V and 8 bases from J, with 12 bases in between. Germline V gene data show CDR1 as MNHNS and CDR2 as SASEGT. The CDR3 is made up of 13 amino acids. For the CDR3, the DNA is TGTGCCAGCAGTGAACTGGAGGGCTTGGGCTACACCTTC. It translates to CASSELEGLGYTF.

This clone was observed once. V gene TRBV30 combines with J gene TRBJ2-7, with TRBD1 identical over 8 bases. The CDR3 has 14 residues. Germline CDR1 reads GTSNPN; CDR2 reads SVGIG (reference sequence). The J segment lost 5 bases and the V segment lost 3 bases, leaving 9 bases of the junction unmatched. CDR3 nucleotide sequence: TGTGCCTGGAGCGCGGGACAGGTCCTCGACGAGCAGTACTTC. This translates into CAWSAGQVLDEQYF.

The V call is TRBV6-1, the J call TRBJ2-7, with D possibly matching TRBD1 (5 bases). Germline V gives CDR1 MNHNS, CDR2 SASEGT. The length of the CDR3 is 13 residues. V was shortened by 1 base and J by 6 bases, with 10 bases between the two germline ends. CDR3 bases: TGTGCCAGCAGTGAAGGCAGGGTCTCCGAGCAGTACTTC. The encoded protein is CASSEGRVSEQYF.

This chain links TRBV2 with TRBJ2-2; 10 bases fit TRBD1. Trimming cost V 3 bases and J 2 bases; bases outside gene matches: 6. CDR1 is SNHLY and CDR2 is FYNNEI in the germline V gene. This CDR3 is 17 amino acids long. CDR3 sequence: CASSDRDRGKNTGELFF. The CDR3 DNA reads as TGTGCCAGCAGTGACAGGGACAGGGGTAAAAACACCGGGGAGCTGTTTTTT.

The gene calls are TRBV27 and TRBJ1-1; D is unclear. From germline, CDR1 is MNHEY and CDR2 SMNVEV (reference sequence). The CDR3 is made up of 14 amino acids. The V gene lost 5 bases and the J gene lost 0 bases, with 10 bases spanning the gap. The CDR3 coding sequence is TGTGCCAGCAGTCCGTGGACGGTGAACACTGAAGCTTTCTTT. This encodes CASSPWTVNTEAFF.

The genes are TRBV4-1 and TRBJ1-2, with 7 bases fitting TRBD1. The CDR3 is 15 amino acids. Germline CDR1 MGHRA, CDR2 YSYEKL. V lost 1 base, J lost 0 bases, and 2 bases stayed unmatched. The CDR3 sequence: CASSQAGQANYGYTF. The CDR3 DNA follows: TGCGCCAGCAGCCAAGCTGGACAGGCTAACTATGGCTACACCTTC.

The chain employs TRBV4-1 and TRBJ2-5; tentative D call: TRBD2 (6 bases). The CDR3 spans 15 residues. Germline CDR1 MGHRA, CDR2 YSYEKL. V was pared by 4 bases and J by 2 bases, with 14 bases between. CDR3 bases: TGCGCCAGCAGCCCCCCGGGGAGGCAGCAAGAGACCCAGTACTTC. Translated, it gives CASSPPGRQQETQYF.

V is TRBV30 and J is TRBJ2-3; D is perhaps TRBD2 (6 bases). CDR3 size: 15 residues. Germline lookup yields CDR1 GTSNPN and CDR2 SVGIG (reference sequence). Trimming left V 3 bases short and J 5 bases short, with 18 bases between. The CDR3 nucleotides read TGTGCCTGGAGAAGGAGGCTAGCGATCGGAGATACGCAGTATTTT. Translated, it gives CAWRRRLAIGDTQYF.

The chain uses TRBV28 and TRBJ2-5; D perhaps matches TRBD2 (6 bases). The CDR3 spans 17 residues. Trimming pared 6 bases from V and 11 bases from J, leaving 31 bases between. The V gene's germline CDR1 is MDHEN and CDR2 SYDVKM. The CDR3 is CASSGHGGLLNSYGQYF. CDR3 DNA: TGTGCCAGCAGCGGGCACGGGGGACTGTTGAATTCTTACGGGCAGTACTTC.

The V gene is TRBV27, the J gene TRBJ2-2, with D perhaps matching TRBD2 (5 bases). Germline CDR1 is MNHEY and CDR2 is SMNVEV (reference sequence). V shed 2 bases and J shed 4 bases, with 14 bases lying between them. This CDR3 has 16 amino acids. Written as DNA, the CDR3 is TGTGCCAGCAGTTTACCACTAGGTTCTGGCACCGGGGAGCTGTTTTTT. This gives the protein CASSLPLGSGTGELFF.

In this sample, this clone turned up once. This same CDR3 is encoded by further DNA sequences in the sample. The chain is built from TRBV19 and TRBJ2-7; 8 nucleotides match TRBD1. Germline trimming cut 9 bases from V and 3 bases from J; bases unmatched to any gene: 4. Germline CDR1 LNHDA, CDR2 SQIVND (reference sequence). This CDR3 region has 12 residues. As DNA, the CDR3 is TGTGCCAGCGGACAGGGTATCTACGAGCAGTACTTC. It specifies CASGQGIYEQYF.

This chain joins TRBV28 and TRBJ1-1, with D uncertain. This CDR3 is built from 13 residues. Germline V gene data show CDR1 as MDHEN and CDR2 as SYDVKM. The germline V and J ends were trimmed by 2 bases and 2 bases, with 6 bases remaining between them. CDR3 in amino acids: CASSLISNTEAFF. In DNA form, the CDR3 reads TGTGCCAGCAGTTTAATCAGCAACACTGAAGCTTTCTTT.

This clone was observed once. This sequence joins TRBV18 and TRBJ2-1, with 12 bases aligning to TRBD2. The CDR3 extends over 18 amino acids. The junction had 7 bases not matched to a gene; V was cut back by 2 bases and J by 2 bases. Looked up from germline, CDR1 is KGHSH and CDR2 is LQKENI. The CDR3 reads CASSPGTSGGLAYNEQFF. DNA of the CDR3: TGTGCCAGCTCACCAGGAACTAGCGGGGGGTTGGCCTACAATGAGCAGTTCTTC.

The J gene is TRBJ2-7, the V gene TRBV28; 7 bases line up with TRBD2. The V gene's germline CDR1 is MDHEN and CDR2 SYDVKM. J was trimmed by 0 bases and V by 2 bases; bases with no gene match: 7. CDR3 length: 16 amino acids. CDR3 nucleotide sequence: TGTGCCAGCAGTTTACCCCGGACTAGGAGCTCCTACGAGCAGTACTTC. Amino acids: CASSLPRTRSSYEQYF.

This sequence joins TRBV7-9 and TRBJ2-2, with D uncertain. Germline V gene sequence: CDR1 SEHNR, CDR2 FQNEAQ (reference sequence). Trimming left V 1 base short and J 3 bases short, with 12 bases between. The CDR3 runs 16 residues. CDR3 sequence (DNA): TGTGCCAGCAGCTTAGGAGTTTTCCCAGACACCGGGGAGCTGTTTTTT. It yields the protein CASSLGVFPDTGELFF. Full variable domain (remainder filled in from reference TRBV7-9 and TRBJ2-2): DTGVSQNPRHKITKRGQNVTFRCDPISEHNRLYWYRQTLGQGPEFLTYFQNEAQLEKSRLLSDRFSAERPKGSFSTLEIQRTEQGDSAMYLCASSLGVFPDTGELFFGEGSRLTVL.